This TCR beta chain was sequenced for a study of blood T cell repertoires in COVID-19. Looking at the study overall: From T cells, B-cell-depleted T cells, or PBMCs came the material, which was cDNA or gDNA.

This CDR3 has 11 residues. V was cut by 6 bases and J by 6 bases, with 9 bases left in between. The germline CDR1 and CDR2 sequences are MNHEY and SVGAGI. Two negative PCRs, clearance, or symptom resolution characterized the recovered Cohort 3 donors. TCRdb's copy holds only in-frame clones and misses some; the assay was immunoSEQ multiplex PCR. This sample has approximately 150,000 clones; approximately 80% occur once, and the top ten carry 4.5% to 7.5%. The sequenced sample consisted of PBMCs or T cells enriched from blood (not recorded which). This chain connects TRBV6-5 to TRBJ2-7; possibly TRBD1 for D (6 bases). The clonotype originates from a man in his forties who had recovered from COVID-19. CDR3 in amino acids: CASRRGSEQYF. The CDR3 DNA follows: TGTGCCAGCAGGAGGGGGTCCGAGCAGTACTTC.